Shown below are 23 T cell receptor beta chains from a single sample sequenced in a study of control samples from healthy donors and cancer patients. Profiled with immunoSEQ multiplex PCR; TCRdb holds only in-frame clones, not every one. The table records approximately 30,000 clones, roughly 95% of them present only once. The sequenced sample was blood. The receptors come from a man aged 60-69 years in good health.

This chain links TRBV7-7 with TRBJ2-1; 8 bases line up with TRBD1. After removal of 5 bases from V and 12 bases from J, the junction contained 6 bases not matched to a gene. The CDR3 totals 12 residues. Germline V gene data show CDR1 as SSHAT and CDR2 as FNYEAQ (reference sequence). The CDR3 DNA is TGTGCCAGCAGCCCTGGGACAGGAGGGCAGTTCTTC. Its translation: CASSPGTGGQFF. The whole variable domain, remainder taken from reference TRBV7-7 and TRBJ2-1, is GAGVSQSPRYKVTKRGQDVTLRCDPISSHATLYWYQQALGQGPEFLTYFNYEAQPDKSGLPSDRFSAERPEGSISTLTIQRTEQRDSAMYRCASSPGTGGQFFGPGTRLTVL.

V usage is TRBV18 and J usage is TRBJ1-1; D perhaps matches TRBD1 (6 bases). V lost 3 bases to trimming and J lost 7 bases, with 15 bases between them. CDR1 and CDR2 (germline): KGHSH, LQKENI. The CDR3 consists of 14 residues. The CDR3 DNA is TGTGCCAGCTCACCCAGAGCAGGGGCTATTGAAGCTTTCTTT. Translation: CASSPRAGAIEAFF.

The rearrangement joins TRBV7-2 to TRBJ2-5; maybe TRBD1 (6 bases). The CDR3 covers 14 residues. Per the germline V gene, CDR1 is SGHTA and CDR2 is FQGNSA. The ends were cut back, 0 bases at V and 5 bases at J, with 10 bases in the middle. CDR3 sequence: CASSLAGQGETQYF. The CDR3 DNA is TGTGCCAGCAGCTTAGCAGGCCAGGGGGAGACCCAGTACTTC.

The chain carries TRBV5-3 and TRBJ2-3; D may be TRBD2 (6 bases). TRBV5-3 is labeled an ORF, and its function is uncertain. V lost 4 bases and J lost 4, with 19 bases in between. The CDR3 sequence is 16 residues long. CDR3 sequence (DNA): TGTGCCAGAAGCCACACAGCGGGTGTCACAGCAGATACGCAGTATTTT. Protein: CARSHTAGVTADTQYF.

The V and J genes are TRBV7-2 and TRBJ1-2; 8 nucleotides match TRBD1. CDR1 is SGHTA, CDR2 FQGNSA, per germline. With 1 base clipped from V and 6 bases from J, the junction kept 10 bases outside the gene matches. CDR3 length equals 16 residues. In nucleotides, the CDR3 is TGTGCCAGCAGCTTAGTAGGGAGACAGGGGTTCCATGGCTACACCTTC. It codes for CASSLVGRQGFHGYTF.

V is TRBV4-1 and J is TRBJ1-5; the match to TRBD1 covers 9 bases. The CDR3 covers 15 residues. Per germline, CDR1 MGHRA and CDR2 YSYEKL. The V segment lost 4 bases and the J segment 7 bases; nucleotides outside the gene matches: 8. In nucleotides, the CDR3 is TGCGCCAGCAGCCCCCTGGGACAGGGTGACCAGCCCCAGCATTTT. This translates into CASSPLGQGDQPQHF.

The J gene is TRBJ2-5, the V gene TRBV3-1 (or the pseudogene TRBV3-2); 10 nucleotides match TRBD2. Germline CDR1 is LGHDT and CDR2 is YNNKEL (reference sequence). This CDR3 is 20 amino acids long. V shed 7 bases and J 5 bases; nucleotides not matched to a gene: 25. CDR3 protein: CASTLAYSGGPRFPGETQYF. For the CDR3, the DNA is TGTGCCAGCACCTTAGCCTATAGCGGGGGGCCGCGATTCCCCGGGGAGACCCAGTACTTC.

The chain couples TRBV27 to TRBJ1-4; D gene uncertain. The V end lost 5 bases, the J end lost 4 bases, and 11 bases lay between the germline ends. The CDR3 has 14 residues. Germline lookup yields CDR1 MNHEY and CDR2 SMNVEV (reference sequence). The chain's CDR3 is CASSLGVGNEKLFF. Here the CDR3 DNA reads TGTGCCAGCAGTCTCGGTGTCGGTAATGAAAAACTGTTTTTT.

This clone was seen once. V is TRBV9 and J is TRBJ1-6; D remains unclear. Trimming stripped 0 bases from V and 2 bases from J, with 9 bases between. The CDR3 spans 16 residues. Germline-derived CDR1 and CDR2 are SGDLS and YYNGEE. The CDR3 DNA is TGTGCCAGCAGCGTAGAAGGTAGCCCCTATAATTCACCCCTCCACTTT. Amino acids: CASSVEGSPYNSPLHF.

The V gene is TRBV6-4, the J gene TRBJ2-7; 7 bases line up with TRBD1. The CDR3 is 12 residues long. V shed 6 bases, J shed 3 bases, and the junction held 2 bases outside the gene matches. Germline V gene lookup returns CDR1 MRHNA and CDR2 SNTAGT. CDR3 loop: CASRTGFYEQYF. In DNA form, the CDR3 reads TGTGCCAGCAGGACAGGGTTCTACGAGCAGTACTTC.

This chain links TRBV5-1 with TRBJ1-5; 12 bases match TRBD1. CDR1 and CDR2 from the germline V gene are SGHRS and YFSETQ. V lost 4 bases, J lost 6 bases, and 5 bases stayed unmatched. The CDR3 is 15 amino acids. As DNA, the CDR3 is TGCGCCAGCAGCCTGGGACAGGGGGCAGGTCAGCCCCAGCATTTT. The encoded protein is CASSLGQGAGQPQHF.

The J gene is TRBJ1-1, the V gene TRBV6-5; a possible D gene is TRBD1 (5 bases). The V gene lost 6 bases and the J gene lost 1 base, with 12 bases spanning the gap. CDR3 size: 14 residues. The germline V gene encodes CDR1 MNHEY and CDR2 SVGAGI. The CDR3 here is CASSLLRENTEAFF. For the CDR3, the DNA is TGTGCCAGCAGCTTGCTCAGGGAGAACACTGAAGCTTTCTTT.

The chain couples TRBV28 to TRBJ1-4, with D possibly being TRBD1 (6 bases). V dropped 6 bases and J dropped 6 bases, with 14 bases sitting between them. CDR1 and CDR2 (germline): MDHEN, SYDVKM. There are 14 residues in the CDR3. The CDR3 spells CASRQQGWDEKLFF. CDR3 DNA: TGTGCCAGCAGACAACAGGGTTGGGATGAAAAACTGTTTTTT. The full variable domain, completed using reference TRBV28 and TRBJ1-4, is DVKVTQSSRYLVKRTGEKVFLECVQDMDHENMFWYRQDPGLGLRLIYFSYDVKMKEKGDIPEGYSVSREKKERFSLILESASTNQTSMYLCASRQQGWDEKLFFGSGTQLSVL.

The chain joins TRBV5-6 to TRBJ2-5, with D possibly matching TRBD2 (6 bases). The CDR3 contains 15 residues. V was pared by 0 bases and J by 1 base, with 10 bases between. Germline loops: CDR1 SGHDT, CDR2 YYEEEE. Here the CDR3 DNA reads TGTGCCAGCAGCTTGGGGTTAGCGGCCCAAGAGACCCAGTACTTC. As protein: CASSLGLAAQETQYF. The entire variable domain, with the rest obtained from reference TRBV5-6 and TRBJ2-5, is as follows: DAGVTQSPTHLIKTRGQQVTLRCSPKSGHDTVSWYQQALGQGPQFIFQYYEEEERQRGNFPDRFSGHQFPNYSSELNVNALLLGDSALYLCASSLGLAAQETQYFGPGTRLLVL.

The CDR3 DNA reads as TGTGCCACCAGCAGTCAGGGACAGTCCGGAAACACCATATATTTT. Protein product: CATSSQGQSGNTIYF. The chain uses TRBV15 and TRBJ1-3, with 7 bases fitting TRBD1. Looked up from germline, CDR1 is LNHNV and CDR2 is YYDKDF (reference sequence). V trimming: 3 bases; J trimming: 4 bases; junction bases outside the gene matches: 6. The CDR3 loop spans 15 amino acids.

V is TRBV13 and J is TRBJ2-5, with D maybe TRBD1 (6 bases). The CDR3 is 14 amino acids. CDR1 is PRHDT and CDR2 is FYEKMQ in the germline V gene (reference sequence). Trimming removed 5 bases at V and 2 bases at J, with 12 bases between. The CDR3 spells CASSLGAAQETQYF. Here the CDR3 DNA reads TGTGCCAGCAGCCTGGGGGCTGCGCAAGAGACCCAGTACTTC.

V gene TRBV4-3 combines with J gene TRBJ1-6, with 7 bases that match TRBD1. V trimming: 4 bases; J trimming: 5 bases; junction bases outside the gene matches: 8. Germline CDR1 is LGHNA and CDR2 is YSLEER. CDR3 length: 16 residues. CDR3 loop: CASSRSPGQNNSPLHF. In nucleotides, the CDR3 is TGCGCCAGCAGCCGGTCACCGGGACAGAATAATTCACCCCTCCACTTT.

The rearrangement joins TRBV5-1 to TRBJ1-6; no clear D gene. The CDR3 is made up of 15 amino acids. Germline V gives CDR1 SGHRS, CDR2 YFSETQ. The V and J ends lost 4 bases and 6 bases respectively, with 14 bases between them. The CDR3 reads CASSLRTDPNSPLHF. The CDR3 nucleotides are TGCGCCAGCAGCCTCAGGACTGACCCTAATTCACCCCTCCACTTT. Looking up the rest from reference TRBV5-1 and TRBJ1-6 gives the full variable domain: KAGVTQTPRYLIKTRGQQVTLSCSPISGHRSVSWYQQTPGQGLQFLFEYFSETQRNKGNFPGRFSGRQFSNSRSEMNVSTLELGDSALYLCASSLRTDPNSPLHFGNGTRLTVT.

V usage is TRBV11-2 and J usage is TRBJ2-4; tentatively, D is TRBD1 (6 bases). The CDR3 contains 16 residues. The germline V gene encodes CDR1 SGHAT and CDR2 FQNNGV. The V gene lost 4 bases and the J gene lost 8 bases, with 21 bases spanning the gap. The CDR3 spells CASSSRDTVFRDIQYF. CDR3 nucleotide sequence: TGTGCCAGCAGCTCTCGGGACACCGTCTTTAGGGACATTCAGTACTTC.

This chain uses TRBV27 with TRBJ1-5; D is possibly TRBD1 (5 bases). The V gene's germline CDR1 is MNHEY and CDR2 SMNVEV (reference sequence). The CDR3 runs to 14 residues. Trimming removed 7 bases at V and 3 bases at J, with 13 bases between. The CDR3: CASNRAGVNQPQHF. The CDR3 DNA sequence: TGTGCCAGCAATCGTGCGGGGGTCAATCAGCCCCAGCATTTT.

This clone was observed once. The J gene is TRBJ1-5, the V gene TRBV5-1; D is unclear. The germline V gene encodes CDR1 SGHRS and CDR2 YFSETQ. V lost 2 bases, J lost 3 bases, and 6 bases lay in between. The CDR3 spans 13 residues. CDR3: CASSFDSNQPQHF. CDR3 DNA: TGCGCCAGCAGCTTCGATTCCAATCAGCCCCAGCATTTT.

The V and J genes are TRBV6-2 or TRBV6-3 and TRBJ1-2, with 7 bases aligning to TRBD1. Germline CDR1 is MNHEY and CDR2 is SVGEGT. CDR3 size: 13 residues. V was pared by 6 bases and J by 3 bases, with 4 bases of the junction left unmatched. CDR3 bases: TGTGCCAGCAGGCCTGACAGGGACTATGGCTACACCTTC. Amino acid sequence: CASRPDRDYGYTF.

This clone has just one count. The chain is built from TRBV19 and TRBJ2-2; D tentatively fits TRBD1 or TRBD2 (7 bases each). Trimming cost V 6 bases and J 11 bases, with 19 bases left between them. CDR3 length: 14 residues. Germline values: CDR1 LNHDA, CDR2 SQIVND (reference sequence). The CDR3 loop reads CASSQGGLYRELFF. For the CDR3, the DNA is TGTGCCAGTAGCCAGGGGGGGCTCTACAGAGAGCTGTTTTTT.